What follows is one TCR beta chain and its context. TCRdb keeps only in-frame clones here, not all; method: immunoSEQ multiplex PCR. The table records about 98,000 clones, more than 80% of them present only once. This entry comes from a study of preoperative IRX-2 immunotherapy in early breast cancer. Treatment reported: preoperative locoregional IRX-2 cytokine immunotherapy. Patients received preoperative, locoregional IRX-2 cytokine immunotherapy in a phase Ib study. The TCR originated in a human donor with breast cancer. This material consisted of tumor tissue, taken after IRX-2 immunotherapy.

CDR3 DNA sequence: TGTGCCAGCAGCCCCGACACTAGCGGGGGGTTACAAGAGACCCAGTACTTC. Its protein product is CASSPDTSGGLQETQYF. The rearrangement links TRBV11-3 to TRBJ2-5; TRBD2 matches 12 bases. Trimming removed 5 bases from V and 2 bases from J; junction bases left unmatched: 9. The CDR3 contains 17 residues. The germline V gene has CDR1 SGHNT and CDR2 YENEEA.